Listed below are T cell receptor beta chains from one sample, sequenced in a study of shared T cell receptors in the human thymus. The protocol was immunoSEQ multiplex PCR, while the TCRdb copy is restricted to in-frame clones and leaves out a portion. This table holds about 380,000 clones, approximately 95% found once. The sequencing sample was made of thymocytes. Receptor source: a human donor. Each CDR3 is given with its conserved first and last residue. The D gene is left open where the match is weak. Expanded clones are given a class, and other clones once, few, many or no size at all.

>TRBJ2-7|TRBD1|TRBV28|-
CASSFPILPGQGAPYEQYF
TGTGCCAGCAGTTTCCCTATCTTGCCGGGACAGGGGGCTCCCTACGAGCAGTACTTC
>TRBJ1-2|-|TRBV28|-
CASTDGGEANYGYTF
TGTGCCAGCACTGATGGGGGGGAAGCTAACTATGGCTACACCTTC
>TRBJ2-3|-|TRBV27|-
CASSYPGPGRITDTQYF
TGTGCCAGCAGCTACCCCGGGCCGGGTCGGATTACAGATACGCAGTATTTT
>TRBJ2-3|TRBD1|TRBV7-9|-
CASSTQPTGAPADTQYF
TGTGCCAGCAGCACCCAACCGACAGGGGCGCCCGCAGATACGCAGTATTTT
>TRBJ2-2|-|TRBV9|-
CASSVTGGELFF
TGTGCCAGCAGCGTAACAGGAGGGGAGCTGTTTTTT
>TRBJ1-1|-|TRBV9|-
CASSVGGEGGTEAFF
TGTGCCAGCAGCGTAGGTGGAGAGGGAGGCACTGAAGCTTTCTTT
>TRBJ1-2|-|TRBV28|-
CASSFLSYTF
TGTGCCAGCAGTTTTTTAAGTTACACCTTC
>TRBJ2-7|TRBD1|TRBV10-3|-
CAISERQGAIYEQYF
TGTGCCATCAGTGAAAGACAGGGGGCGATCTACGAGCAGTACTTC
>TRBJ2-1|-|TRBV18|-
CASSPPTIAVYNEQFF
TGTGCCAGCTCACCACCTACAATAGCGGTATACAATGAGCAGTTCTTC
>TRBJ2-5|-|TRBV14|-
CASSQGGQGGVETQYF
TGTGCCAGCAGCCAAGGGGGGCAGGGAGGCGTGGAGACCCAGTACTTC
>TRBJ1-2|-|TRBV5-4|-
CASAWEGGAVF
TGTGCCAGCGCCTGGGAGGGGGGAGCGGTCTTC
>TRBJ1-4|TRBD1|TRBV4-3|-
CASSHSAETGQADNEKLFF
TGCGCCAGCAGCCACTCTGCTGAGACAGGGCAGGCGGATAATGAAAAACTGTTTTTT
>TRBJ2-7|-|TRBV30|few
CAWSVPGISGEQYF
TGTGCCTGGAGTGTACCGGGGATCTCTGGCGAGCAGTACTTC
>TRBJ1-1|-|TRBV11-2|-
CASSLVEGEAFF
TGTGCCAGCAGCTTAGTAGAGGGTGAAGCTTTCTTT
>TRBJ2-3|TRBD1|TRBV27|-
CASSPWTGGSDTQYF
TGTGCCAGCAGTCCGTGGACAGGGGGATCAGATACGCAGTATTTT
>TRBJ2-7|TRBD2|TRBV6-5|-
CASTSLAGLNEQYF
TGTGCCAGCACCTCACTAGCGGGACTAAACGAGCAGTACTTC
>TRBJ1-2|-|TRBV15|few
CATSRSGRDGYTF
TGTGCCACCAGCAGAAGTGGGAGGGATGGCTACACCTTC
>TRBJ1-1|-|TRBV30|-
CAWTLLRLGGRAEAFF
TGTGCCTGGACCCTACTCCGGCTGGGGGGCCGGGCTGAAGCTTTCTTT
>TRBJ2-5|TRBD2|TRBV5-1|-
CASSLVSGVNQETQYF
TGCGCCAGCAGCTTGGTTAGCGGGGTGAATCAAGAGACCCAGTACTTC
>TRBJ2-3|-|TRBV27|-
CASSLCRDTQYF
TGTGCCAGCAGTTTATGCCGGGATACGCAGTATTTT
>TRBJ2-7|TRBD2|TRBV27|-
CASNIYIAGGSYEQYF
TGTGCCAGCAACATCTATATAGCGGGAGGTTCCTACGAGCAGTACTTC
>TRBJ1-1|-|TRBV29-1|-
CSSGPGHLEAFF
TGCAGCTCGGGCCCGGGACATTTAGAAGCTTTCTTT
>TRBJ1-5|TRBD1|TRBV4-1|-
CASSWDRKLNQPQHF
TGCGCCAGCAGCTGGGACAGGAAGCTCAATCAGCCCCAGCATTTT
>TRBJ1-1|-|TRBV5-4|-
CASSLALGTEAFF
TGTGCCAGCAGCTTGGCCCTGGGCACTGAAGCTTTCTTT
>TRBJ1-5|-|TRBV30|-
CAWSVALGLGNQPQHF
TGTGCCTGGAGTGTGGCCCTGGGGCTGGGCAATCAGCCCCAGCATTTT
>TRBJ2-1|TRBD2|TRBV9|-
CASSAPSGLADNEQFF
TGTGCCAGCAGCGCCCCCTCGGGACTAGCGGACAATGAGCAGTTCTTC
>TRBJ1-1|-|TRBV5-4|-
CASSPRPQGEVVTEAFF
TGTGCCAGCAGCCCAAGACCACAGGGAGAGGTGGTCACTGAAGCTTTCTTT
>TRBJ1-4|TRBD1|TRBV14|-
CASSRISDRVDGKLFF
TGTGCCAGCAGCCGGATCTCGGACAGGGTCGATGGAAAACTGTTTTTT
>TRBJ1-5|-|TRBV15|-
CATSRDKSRAPNQPQHF
TGTGCCACCAGCAGAGATAAAAGCAGGGCCCCAAATCAGCCCCAGCATTTT
>TRBJ1-5|-|TRBV7-9|-
CASTKGVRQPQHF
TGTGCCAGCACCAAGGGGGTGCGGCAGCCCCAGCATTTT
>TRBJ2-7|TRBD1|TRBV19|-
CASSIASGGAYEQYF
TGTGCCAGTAGTATAGCATCAGGGGGCGCCTACGAGCAGTACTTC
>TRBJ2-7|TRBD1|TRBV4-1|-
CASSQEGKDRGEQYF
TGCGCCAGCAGCCAAGAGGGTAAGGACAGGGGCGAGCAGTACTTC
>TRBJ1-5|-|TRBV18|once
CASSPGPSDQPQHF
TGTGCCAGCTCACCCGGGCCCAGTGATCAGCCCCAGCATTTT
>TRBJ1-2|-|TRBV28|once
CASSSTQGLTWGYTF
TGTGCCAGCAGTTCAACGCAGGGCCTAACGTGGGGCTACACCTTC
>TRBJ1-1|-|TRBV28|-
CASSSPGGTEAFF
TGTGCCAGCAGTTCCCCGGGGGGCACTGAAGCTTTCTTT
>TRBJ2-1|TRBD2|TRBV13|-
CASSLGMWRESFSDEQFF
TGTGCCAGCAGCTTAGGTATGTGGCGGGAGTCCTTTTCCGATGAGCAGTTCTTC
>TRBJ2-3|-|TRBV23-1|-
CASREGWDTQYF
TGCGCCAGCAGGGAGGGGTGGGATACGCAGTATTTT
>TRBJ2-2|TRBD2|TRBV11-2|-
CASSLDLAGGYTGELFF
TGTGCCAGCAGCTTAGATCTAGCGGGAGGATACACCGGGGAGCTGTTTTTT
>TRBJ2-2|-|TRBV6-1|-
CASSDPTGYFRELFF
TGTGCCAGCAGTGACCCCACAGGGTATTTTAGGGAGCTGTTTTTT
>TRBJ2-1|-|TRBV25-1|-
CASSIPDAWNEQFF
TGTGCCAGCAGCATTCCGGACGCGTGGAATGAGCAGTTCTTC
>TRBJ2-5|TRBD1|TRBV25-1|-
CASSEYGTASWETQYF
TGTGCCAGCAGTGAATACGGGACAGCCTCATGGGAGACCCAGTACTTC
>TRBJ2-7|-|TRBV11-2|-
CASSLGTGTVYEQYF
TGTGCCAGCAGCTTGGGGACCGGGACGGTCTACGAGCAGTACTTC
>TRBJ2-3|TRBD2|TRBV5-4|-
CASSAGQRTSGRTDTQYF
TGTGCCAGCAGCGCCGGACAGAGGACTAGCGGGAGAACAGATACGCAGTATTTT
>TRBJ2-7|TRBD1|TRBV10-2|-
CASGRQGYEQYF
TGCGCCAGCGGGAGACAGGGCTACGAGCAGTACTTC
>TRBJ1-5|TRBD1|TRBV5-1|few
CASSLGAGGNDQPQHF
TGCGCCAGCAGCTTGGGGGCAGGGGGGAATGATCAGCCCCAGCATTTT
>TRBJ2-7|TRBD2|TRBV30|-
CASTSGSPTSREQYF
TGTGCCTCTACAAGCGGGAGCCCGACTTCGAGGGAGCAGTACTTC
>TRBJ2-3|-|TRBV7-3|-
CASSLFPIGTQYF
TGTGCCAGCAGCTTATTCCCTATCGGTACGCAGTATTTT
>TRBJ2-3|TRBD2|TRBV7-2|-
CASSLNPSGCLRGDTQYF
TGTGCCAGCAGCTTAAATCCTAGCGGGTGCCTAAGGGGGGATACGCAGTATTTT
>TRBJ1-1|-|TRBV11-2|-
CASSLEIWQLNTEAFF
TGTGCCAGCAGCTTAGAGATCTGGCAGTTGAACACTGAAGCTTTCTTT